These 4 T cell receptor beta chains were sequenced from one sample in a study of control samples from healthy donors and cancer patients. TCRdb keeps only in-frame clones here, not all; method: immunoSEQ multiplex PCR. The sample shows about 77,000 clones, around 92% of them seen only once. Sequences were obtained from blood. Receptor source: a woman aged 55-75 years in good health.

This chain joins TRBV7-2 and TRBJ2-1; unclear D gene. V dropped 4 bases and J dropped 7 bases, with 14 bases sitting between them. The CDR3 is made up of 14 amino acids. In germline, CDR1 is SGHTA, CDR2 FQGNSA. CDR3 sequence (DNA): TGTGCCAGCAGCTCATATGATAGAAGGAATGAGCAGTTCTTC. It encodes CASSSYDRRNEQFF.

This chain uses TRBV10-3 with TRBJ1-5; the match to TRBD1 covers 9 bases. Germline CDR1 and CDR2: ENHRY and SYGVKD. This CDR3 is 15 amino acids long. With 3 bases clipped from V and 4 bases from J, the junction kept 4 bases outside the gene matches. CDR3 in amino acids: CAISDGQGPNQPQHF. Here the CDR3 DNA reads TGTGCCATCAGTGACGGACAGGGGCCAAATCAGCCCCAGCATTTT.

The rearrangement links TRBV7-6 to TRBJ2-7, with 10 bases aligning to TRBD2. Germline V gene sequence: CDR1 SGHVS, CDR2 FNYEAQ. This CDR3 is built from 15 residues. The V segment lost 4 bases and the J segment 5 bases; nucleotides outside the gene matches: 8. CDR3 sequence (DNA): TGTGCCAGCAGCTCACAGTCTAGCGGGAGCAACGAGCAGTACTTC. Protein sequence: CASSSQSSGSNEQYF. Looking up the rest from reference TRBV7-6 and TRBJ2-7 gives the full variable domain: GAGVSQSPRYKVTKRGQDVALRCDPISGHVSLYWYRQALGQGPEFLTYFNYEAQQDKSGLPNDRFSAERPEGSISTLTIQRTEQRDSAMYRCASSSQSSGSNEQYFGPGTRLTVT.

Regarding this clone: Relative to the germline gene, one junction end is altered; a read error may explain this. The chain employs TRBV11-2 and TRBJ2-3; weak D call: TRBD2 (5 bases). The CDR3 totals 15 residues. Germline CDR1 and CDR2: SGHAT and FQNNGV. CDR3 sequence: CASSLSSAGTVTQYF. The CDR3 nucleotides are TGTGCCAGCAGCTTATCATCGGCGGGCACAGTTACGCAGTATTTT.